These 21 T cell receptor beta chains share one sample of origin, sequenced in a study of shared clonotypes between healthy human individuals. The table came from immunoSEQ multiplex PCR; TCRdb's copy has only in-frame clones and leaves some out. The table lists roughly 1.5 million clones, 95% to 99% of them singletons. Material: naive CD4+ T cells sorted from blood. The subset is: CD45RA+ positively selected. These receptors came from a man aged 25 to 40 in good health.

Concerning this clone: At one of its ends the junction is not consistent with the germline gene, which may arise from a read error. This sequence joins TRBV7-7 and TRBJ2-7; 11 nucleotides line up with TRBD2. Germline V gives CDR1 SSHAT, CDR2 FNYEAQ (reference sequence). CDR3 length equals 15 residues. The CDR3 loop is CASSPSGLAGSEQYF. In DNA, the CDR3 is TGTGCTAGCAGCCCCTCCGGACTAGCGGGTTCGGAGCAGTACTTC.

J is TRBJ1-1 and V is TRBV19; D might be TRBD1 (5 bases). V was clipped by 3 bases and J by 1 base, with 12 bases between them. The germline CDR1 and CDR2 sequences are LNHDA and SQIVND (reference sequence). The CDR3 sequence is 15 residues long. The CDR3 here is CASSIARGQNTEAFF. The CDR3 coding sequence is TGTGCCAGTAGTATCGCGAGGGGCCAGAACACTGAAGCTTTCTTT. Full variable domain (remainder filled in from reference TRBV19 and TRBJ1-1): DGGITQSPKYLFRKEGQNVTLSCEQNLNHDAMYWYRQDPGQGLRLIYYSQIVNDFQKGDIAEGYSVSREKKESFPLTVTSAQKNPTAFYLCASSIARGQNTEAFFGQGTRLTVV.

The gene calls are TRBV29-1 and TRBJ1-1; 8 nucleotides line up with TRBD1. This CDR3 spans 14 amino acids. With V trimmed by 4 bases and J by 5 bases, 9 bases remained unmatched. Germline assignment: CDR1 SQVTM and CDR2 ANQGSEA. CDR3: CSVGPGQGKTEAFF. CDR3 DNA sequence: TGCAGCGTTGGCCCAGGACAGGGAAAAACTGAAGCTTTCTTT.

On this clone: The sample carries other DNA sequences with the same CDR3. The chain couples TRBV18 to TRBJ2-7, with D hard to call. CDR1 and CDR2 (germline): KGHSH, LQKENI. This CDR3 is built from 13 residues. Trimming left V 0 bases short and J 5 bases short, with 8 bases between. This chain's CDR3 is CASSPPSRDEQYF. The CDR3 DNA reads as TGTGCCAGCTCACCACCGTCAAGGGACGAGCAGTACTTC. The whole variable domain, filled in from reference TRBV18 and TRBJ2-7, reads NAGVMQNPRHLVRRRGQEARLRCSPMKGHSHVYWYRQLPEEGLKFMVYLQKENIIDESGMPKERFSAEFPKEGPSILRIQQVVRGDSAAYFCASSPPSRDEQYFGPGTRLTVT.

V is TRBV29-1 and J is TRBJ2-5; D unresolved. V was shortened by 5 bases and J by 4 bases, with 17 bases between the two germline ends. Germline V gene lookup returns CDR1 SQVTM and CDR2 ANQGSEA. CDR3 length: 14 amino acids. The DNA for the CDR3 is TGCAGCGTTTTCGGCACACCCTTCTCAGAGACCCAGTACTTC. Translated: CSVFGTPFSETQYF.

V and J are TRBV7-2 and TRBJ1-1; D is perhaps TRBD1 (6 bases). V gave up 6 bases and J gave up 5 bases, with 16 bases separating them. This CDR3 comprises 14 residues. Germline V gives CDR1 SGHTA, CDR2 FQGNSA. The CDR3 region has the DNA TGTGCCAGCAGGGTGGAGGGGGTAAGGACTGAAGCTTTCTTT. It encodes CASRVEGVRTEAFF.

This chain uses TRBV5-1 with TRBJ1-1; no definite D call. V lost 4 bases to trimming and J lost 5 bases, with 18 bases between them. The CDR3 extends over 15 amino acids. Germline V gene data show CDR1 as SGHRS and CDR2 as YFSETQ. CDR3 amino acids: CASSLSAGLRTEAFF. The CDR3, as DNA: TGCGCCAGCAGCCTTTCCGCTGGGTTGAGGACTGAAGCTTTCTTT.

CDR3 protein: CASSQDMRARSEQFF. The CDR3 DNA reads TGCGCCAGCAGCCAAGATATGAGGGCACGAAGTGAGCAGTTCTTC. V gene TRBV4-3 combines with J gene TRBJ2-1; D might be TRBD2 (5 bases). V shed 0 bases and J shed 9 bases, with 15 bases lying between them. The CDR3 sequence is 15 residues long. The germline V gene has CDR1 LGHNA and CDR2 YSLEER.

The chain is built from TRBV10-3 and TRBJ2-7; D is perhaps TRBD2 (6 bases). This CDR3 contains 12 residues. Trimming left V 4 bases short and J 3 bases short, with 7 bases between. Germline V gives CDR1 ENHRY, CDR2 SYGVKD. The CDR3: CAISASDYEQYF. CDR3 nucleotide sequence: TGTGCCATCAGTGCTAGCGACTACGAGCAGTACTTC.

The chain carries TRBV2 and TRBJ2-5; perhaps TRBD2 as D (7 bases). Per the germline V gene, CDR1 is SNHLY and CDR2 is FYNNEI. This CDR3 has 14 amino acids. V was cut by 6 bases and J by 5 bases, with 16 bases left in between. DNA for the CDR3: TGTGCCAGCAGGGGCCGCCGGGGGGCCGAGACCCAGTACTTC. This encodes CASRGRRGAETQYF.

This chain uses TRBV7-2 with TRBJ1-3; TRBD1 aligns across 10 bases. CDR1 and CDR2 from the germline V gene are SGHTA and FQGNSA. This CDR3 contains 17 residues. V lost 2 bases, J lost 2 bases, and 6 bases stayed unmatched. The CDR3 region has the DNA TGTGCCAGCAGCTTAAGCCTGACAGGGGGCGCTGGAAACACCATATATTTT. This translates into CASSLSLTGGAGNTIYF.

The CDR3 DNA is TGTGCCAGCAGCCCCTGGACTAGCGGGGGCACCGGGGAGCTGTTTTTT. It yields the protein CASSPWTSGGTGELFF. This chain links TRBV5-6 with TRBJ2-2; 13 positions match TRBD2. The CDR3 totals 16 residues. Germline CDR1 SGHDT, CDR2 YYEEEE. V shed 4 bases, J shed 4 bases, and the junction held 4 bases outside the gene matches.

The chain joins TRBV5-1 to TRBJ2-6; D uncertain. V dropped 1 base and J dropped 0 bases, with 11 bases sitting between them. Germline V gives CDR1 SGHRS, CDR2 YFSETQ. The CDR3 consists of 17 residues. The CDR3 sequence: CASSLISSPSGANVLTF. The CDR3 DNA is TGCGCCAGCAGCTTGATTTCTAGTCCCTCTGGGGCCAACGTCCTGACTTTC.

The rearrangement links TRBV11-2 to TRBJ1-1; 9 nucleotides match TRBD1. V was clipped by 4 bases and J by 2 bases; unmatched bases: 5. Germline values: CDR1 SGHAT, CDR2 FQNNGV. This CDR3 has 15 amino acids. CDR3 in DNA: TGTGCCAGCAGCTCAGGGACAGGGCTAAACACTGAAGCTTTCTTT. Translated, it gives CASSSGTGLNTEAFF.

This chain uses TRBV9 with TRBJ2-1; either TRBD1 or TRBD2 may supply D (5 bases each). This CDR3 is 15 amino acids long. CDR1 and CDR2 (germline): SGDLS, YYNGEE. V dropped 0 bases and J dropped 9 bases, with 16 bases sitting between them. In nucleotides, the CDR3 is TGTGCCAGCAGCGTAGTTTCAGGGACCGTGACTGAGCAGTTCTTC. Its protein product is CASSVVSGTVTEQFF.

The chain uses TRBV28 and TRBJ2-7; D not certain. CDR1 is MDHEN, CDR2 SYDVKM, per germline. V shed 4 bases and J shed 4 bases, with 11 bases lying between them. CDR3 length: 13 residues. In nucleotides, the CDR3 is TGTGCCAGCAGTTGGAAAAGGGATTACGAGCAGTACTTC. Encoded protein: CASSWKRDYEQYF.

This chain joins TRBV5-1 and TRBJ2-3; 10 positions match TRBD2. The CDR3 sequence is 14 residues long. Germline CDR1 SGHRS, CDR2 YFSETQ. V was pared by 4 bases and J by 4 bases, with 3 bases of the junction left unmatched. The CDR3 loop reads CASSIAGGADTQYF. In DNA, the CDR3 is TGCGCCAGCAGCATAGCGGGAGGCGCAGATACGCAGTATTTT.

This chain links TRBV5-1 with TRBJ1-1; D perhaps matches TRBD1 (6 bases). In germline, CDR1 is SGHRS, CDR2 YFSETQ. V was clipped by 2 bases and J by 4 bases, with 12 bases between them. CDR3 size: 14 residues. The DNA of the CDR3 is TGCGCCAGCAGCTTACAGGGAGAGGGCACTGAAGCTTTCTTT. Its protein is CASSLQGEGTEAFF.

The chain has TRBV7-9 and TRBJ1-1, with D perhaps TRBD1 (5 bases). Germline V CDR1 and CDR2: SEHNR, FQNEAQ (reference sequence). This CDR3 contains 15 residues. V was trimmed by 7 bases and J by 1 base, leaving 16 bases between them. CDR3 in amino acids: CASNAVGGTNTEAFF. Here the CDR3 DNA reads TGTGCCAGCAACGCTGTGGGGGGGACGAACACTGAAGCTTTCTTT.

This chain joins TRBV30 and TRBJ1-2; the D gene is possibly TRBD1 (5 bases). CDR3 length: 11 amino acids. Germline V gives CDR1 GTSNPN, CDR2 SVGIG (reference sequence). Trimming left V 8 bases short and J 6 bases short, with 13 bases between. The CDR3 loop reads CAVYRFNGYTF. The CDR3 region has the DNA TGTGCCGTATACAGGTTTAATGGCTACACCTTC.

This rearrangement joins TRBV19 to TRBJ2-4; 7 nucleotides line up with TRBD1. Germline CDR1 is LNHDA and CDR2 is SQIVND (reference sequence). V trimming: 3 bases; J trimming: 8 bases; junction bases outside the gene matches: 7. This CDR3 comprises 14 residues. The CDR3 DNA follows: TGTGCCAGTAGTATCCGACAGGGCAGAGACATTCAGTACTTC. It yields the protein CASSIRQGRDIQYF. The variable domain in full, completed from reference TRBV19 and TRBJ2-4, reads DGGITQSPKYLFRKEGQNVTLSCEQNLNHDAMYWYRQDPGQGLRLIYYSQIVNDFQKGDIAEGYSVSREKKESFPLTVTSAQKNPTAFYLCASSIRQGRDIQYFGAGTRLSVL.